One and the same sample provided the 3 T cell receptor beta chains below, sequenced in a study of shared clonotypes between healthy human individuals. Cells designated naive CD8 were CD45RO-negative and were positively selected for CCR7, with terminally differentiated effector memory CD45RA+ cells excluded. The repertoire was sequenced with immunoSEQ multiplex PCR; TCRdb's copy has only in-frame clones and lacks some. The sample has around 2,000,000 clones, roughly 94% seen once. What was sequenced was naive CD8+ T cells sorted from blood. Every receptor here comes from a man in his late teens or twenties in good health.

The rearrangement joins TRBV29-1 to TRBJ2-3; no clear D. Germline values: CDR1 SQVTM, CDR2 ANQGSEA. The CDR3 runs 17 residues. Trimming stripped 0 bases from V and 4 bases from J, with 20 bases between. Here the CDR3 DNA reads TGCAGCGTTGAAGATCTTAGTGGAACCGCGAGGCCAGATACGCAGTATTTT. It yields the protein CSVEDLSGTARPDTQYF.

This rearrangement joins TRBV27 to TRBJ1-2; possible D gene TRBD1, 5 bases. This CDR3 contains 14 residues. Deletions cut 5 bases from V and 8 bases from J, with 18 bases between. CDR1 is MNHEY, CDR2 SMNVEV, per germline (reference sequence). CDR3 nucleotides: TGTGCCAGCAGTCCGGGGGGATCTTCCCTGGGCTACACCTTC. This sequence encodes CASSPGGSSLGYTF.

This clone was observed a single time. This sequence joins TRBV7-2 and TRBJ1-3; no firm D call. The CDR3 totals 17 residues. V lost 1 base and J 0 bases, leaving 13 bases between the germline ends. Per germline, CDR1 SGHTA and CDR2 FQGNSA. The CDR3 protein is CASSLEPHTNSGNTIYF. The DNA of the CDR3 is TGTGCCAGCAGCTTAGAACCTCACACCAACTCTGGAAACACCATATATTTT.